This T cell receptor beta chain appears in the sequencing data of a study of post-analysis software for immune sequencing data. A note on this clonotype: As yet, its antigen is unknown.

From germline, CDR1 is LGHNA and CDR2 YNFKEQ. Trimming took off 0 bases at V and 3 bases at J, with 15 bases between the two ends. CDR3 length: 16 residues. Study results and limitations: In patients, TRBV5-6, TRBV5-1 and TRBV20-1 belonged to roughly five TRBV segments found more frequently than in controls.

The authors incorporated unique molecular identifiers into the TCR beta cDNA libraries. MiXCR, run by TCRdb on the PCR reads, gives a single entry per CDR3 protein. This table has more than 350,000 distinct CDR3 sequences, over 30% appearing once. Sequenced material: blood. The rearrangement links TRBV4-2 to TRBJ2-7, with D possibly matching TRBD1 (5 bases). This receptor was obtained from a girl aged 2 to 10 with multiple sclerosis. CDR3 in DNA: TGTGCCAGCAGCCAAGAAAGTCCCGACAGATTCTACGAGCAGTACTTC. Encoded protein: CASSQESPDRFYEQYF.